Below, one TCR beta chain is given with its context. Its antigen is currently unknown. This specimen comes from a study of tumor-infiltrating lymphocytes in localized non-small cell lung cancer. About the study: The cohort mixed smokers and never-smokers, several histologies, and some post-neoadjuvant-chemotherapy samples.

This CDR3 spans 13 amino acids. V dropped 4 bases and J dropped 4 bases, with 7 bases sitting between them. Germline V CDR1 and CDR2: SGHTA, FQGNSA. Findings of the study overall: Different pieces of the same tissue were used for each assay. Available tissue quantity limited TCR sequencing to a patient subset. Immunotypes IM1 and IM2 had similar TCR-derived T-cell fractions.

Clones were sequenced by immunoSEQ multiplex PCR, and TCRdb holds only the in-frame ones, with some missing. The table has approximately 6,700 clones, 74% seen once. The specimen sequenced was uninvolved lung tissue not adjacent to the tumor. The source is a human donor with non-small cell lung cancer. The chain recombines TRBV7-2 with TRBJ2-2; D remains ambiguous. As DNA, the CDR3 is TGTGCCAGCAGCTCGTACTCCACCGGGGAGCTGTTTTTT. Protein: CASSSYSTGELFF.